The following is a TCR beta chain sequence with its context. There are a few counts of this clonotype. The specificity of this receptor is unknown. No qualities accompany the bases; no much larger clone lies one base away. The data derive from a study of Graves' ophthalmopathy and Graves' hyperthyroidism (dated by TCRdb to about 2018). Describing the broader study: Peripheral blood was collected at initial diagnosis, prior to any treatment. To tell Graves' ophthalmopathy apart from Graves' hyperthyroidism, and to predict which patients would progress to ophthalmopathy, the study relied on TCR beta repertoire signatures. In total, 135 blood samples were TCR-sequenced: 43 ophthalmopathy, some 75 hyperthyroidism and about 17 hyperthyroidism-to-ophthalmopathy patients. To explore V-J signatures that distinguish ophthalmopathy from hyperthyroidism, a discovery set of about 99 patients was enrolled, made up of 40 to 45 with ophthalmopathy and 55 to 65 with stable hyperthyroidism. An independent validation cohort comprised around 20 hyperthyroidism patients and roughly 15 patients who later progressed from hyperthyroidism to ophthalmopathy. In roughly 6 hyperthyroidism patients, the T-cell repertoires found in thyroid tissue were compared with those found in blood. After sampling, hyperthyroidism patients received methimazole starting at 30 mg daily, and ophthalmopathy patients received high-dose intravenous methylprednisolone.

Inclusive of the bounding cysteine and phenylalanine, the CDR3 is 13 residues long. Solely the CDR3 DNA is kept, with 39 bases framed from the first base. For this chain, trimming is 5 bases at the V end and 9 bases at the J end, and the number of junction bases without a gene match is 5. CDR1 is given as SGHAT and CDR2 as FQNNGV, both from the germline V gene. Ophthalmopathy patients had moderately to severely active disease, Clinical Activity Score of at least 3, NOSPECS grade of at least 4, and disease duration under 3 months. Anyone with other autoimmune diseases, uncontrolled infections, pregnancy or lactation was excluded from the study. Diagnosis relied on clinical symptoms, serum thyroxine, TRAb, thyroid ultrasound and orbital computed tomography. PBMCs were isolated from 7.5 to 10 ml of fresh peripheral blood by Ficoll-Paque density gradient centrifugation. Total RNA was extracted with Trizol reagent and quality-checked on an Agilent 2100 Bioanalyzer.

What the study reported, not specific to this receptor: In validation, the model predicted ophthalmopathy progression with about 70% sensitivity and approximately 72% specificity; approximately 12 predicted patients were CT-confirmed with GO in a median of 6.5 months. Sample size was not statistically predetermined, and group allocation was not concealed from the investigators. Most expanded thyroid clonotypes with a frequency above 0.001 also appeared in blood, which suggests that blood repertoires may reflect the immune response in the thyroid. The 13-signature model separated ophthalmopathy from stable hyperthyroidism with approximately 85% sensitivity and 81.08% specificity in cross-validation, and 80%/75% in the test set.

TCR beta CDR3 regions were amplified from RNA transcripts for repertoire sequencing. A first-round RT-PCR used HTBI primers with the Qiagen OneStep RT-PCR kit, followed by a second-round multiplex PCR, size selection and purification. The libraries underwent paired-end sequencing with 100 bp reads on an Illumina HiSeq2000. As for the authors' bioinformatics: SOAPnuke was used for read processing, and reads with adapters, uncalled bases, a mean Phred below 15, or no exact constant-primer or identifier match were discarded. COPE v1.2.5 was used to merge high-quality paired reads. Clonotypes were defined as unique nucleotide sequences and were aligned to IMGT TRB V, D and J references using MiTCR v1.1. Analysis was restricted to V-J combinations with a frequency above 0.0001, which covered 98% to 99.2% of repertoires. A TCR clonal expansion and chaos score per V-J combination was defined as the ratio of F50 clonal expansion to chaos observed in the TCRdist matrix. Welch's t-statistics and random forest were used to reduce the features to about a dozen V-J combinations, which were then used as input to a naive Bayes classifier. The similarity between thyroid and blood repertoires was quantified using the Morisita-Horn index. TCRdb reprocessed the public reads (quality trimming at Q25 with fastp, clone calling with MiXCR) and kept in-frame beta chains. CDR3 protein sequences are deduplicated, and each keeps its most common genes and DNA. These V and J calls originate from TCRdb's pipeline instead of the authors' own analysis. Recorded for this sample are almost 750,000 distinct CDR3 sequences; around 40% of them occurred a single time. The top ten clones comprise approximately 43% of the sample.

Recombination linked TRBV11-2 to TRBJ2-2, and TRBD1 matches 8 of the central bases. Sequenced sample: peripheral blood. This TCR derives from an adult man with Graves' ophthalmopathy. The encoded CDR3 is CASSKGQGRELFF. Read as DNA, the sequence is TGTGCCAGCAGCAAAGGACAGGGCCGGGAGCTGTTTTTT.